This T cell receptor beta chain was sequenced in a study of blood T cell repertoires in COVID-19. Turning to the study itself: The United States, Italy and Spain were the sources of the acute and convalescent COVID-19 samples. The analysed material was cDNA or gDNA that came from T cells, B-cell-depleted T cells, or PBMCs.

Recovered Cohort 3 donors showed two negative PCRs, clearance, or symptom resolution. The data were produced by immunoSEQ multiplex PCR, yet TCRdb's version contains in-frame clones alone and is incomplete. The profile shows hundreds of thousands of clones, about 88% of them singletons. The receptor comes from a woman aged 40 to 50 who had recovered from COVID-19. Sequenced sample: PBMCs or T cells enriched from blood (not recorded which).

CDR3 sequence (DNA): TGTGCCAGTAGTCCACAACAGGGTTGGGGGAACACTGAAGCTTTCTTT. It yields the protein CASSPQQGWGNTEAFF. This chain connects TRBV19 to TRBJ1-1, with D tentatively TRBD1 (6 bases). From germline, CDR1 is LNHDA and CDR2 SQIVND (reference sequence). V was cut by 5 bases and J by 1 base, with 17 bases left in between. This CDR3 region has 16 residues.